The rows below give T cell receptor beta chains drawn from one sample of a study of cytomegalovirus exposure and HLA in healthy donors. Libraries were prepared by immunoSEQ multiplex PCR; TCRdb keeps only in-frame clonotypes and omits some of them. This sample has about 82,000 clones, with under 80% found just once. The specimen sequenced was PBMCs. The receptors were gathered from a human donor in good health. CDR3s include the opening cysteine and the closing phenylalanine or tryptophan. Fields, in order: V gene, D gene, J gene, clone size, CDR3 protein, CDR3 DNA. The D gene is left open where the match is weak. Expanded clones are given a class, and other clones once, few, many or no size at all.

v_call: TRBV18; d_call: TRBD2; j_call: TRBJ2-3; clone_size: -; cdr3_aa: CASSPNRLAGARTDTQYF; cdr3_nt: TGTGCCAGCTCACCAAATCGACTAGCGGGGGCCCGCACAGATACGCAGTATTTT
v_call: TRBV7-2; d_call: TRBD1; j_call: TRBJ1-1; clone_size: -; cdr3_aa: CASSLDRGRSEAFF; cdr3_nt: TGTGCCAGCAGCTTAGACAGGGGGAGGAGTGAAGCTTTCTTT
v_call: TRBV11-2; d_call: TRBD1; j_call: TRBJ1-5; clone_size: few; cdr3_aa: CASSQGTGDQPQHF; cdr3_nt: TGTGCCAGCAGCCAAGGGACAGGGGACCAGCCCCAGCATTTT
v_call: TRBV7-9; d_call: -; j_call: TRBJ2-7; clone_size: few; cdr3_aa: CASSGPPTYEQYF; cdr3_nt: TGTGCCAGCAGCGGGCCTCCAACCTACGAGCAGTACTTC
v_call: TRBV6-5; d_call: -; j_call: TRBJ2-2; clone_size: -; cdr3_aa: CASSYSAAGELFF; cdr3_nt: TGTGCCAGCAGTTACTCCGCGGCCGGGGAGCTGTTTTTT
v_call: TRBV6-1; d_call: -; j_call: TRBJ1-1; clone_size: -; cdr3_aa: CASISGGWITEAFF; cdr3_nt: TGTGCCAGCATTTCGGGCGGGTGGATCACTGAAGCTTTCTTT
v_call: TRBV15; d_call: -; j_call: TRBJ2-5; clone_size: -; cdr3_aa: CATSRSPGGETQYF; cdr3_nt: TGTGCCACCAGCAGAAGCCCAGGAGGCGAGACCCAGTACTTC
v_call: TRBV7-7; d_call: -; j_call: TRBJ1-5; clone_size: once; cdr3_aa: CASIKGDPQPQNF; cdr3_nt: TGTGCCAGCATCAAAGGGGATCCTCAGCCCCAGAATTTT
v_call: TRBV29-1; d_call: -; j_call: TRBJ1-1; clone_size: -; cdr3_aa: CSVYQGNTEAFF; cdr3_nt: TGCAGCGTGTACCAGGGGAACACTGAAGCTTTCTTT
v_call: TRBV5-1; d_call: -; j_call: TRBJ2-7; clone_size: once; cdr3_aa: CASSPGDSYYEQYF; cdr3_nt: TGCGCCAGCAGCCCGGGGGATTCTTACTACGAGCAGTACTTC
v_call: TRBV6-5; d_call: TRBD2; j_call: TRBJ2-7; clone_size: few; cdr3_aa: CASSKPAGVEQYF; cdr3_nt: TGTGCCAGCAGTAAACCGGCGGGGGTTGAGCAGTACTTC
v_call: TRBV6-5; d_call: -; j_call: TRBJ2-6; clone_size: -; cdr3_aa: CATTGTGAGANVLTF; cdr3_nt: TGTGCCACGACAGGGACGGGGGCTGGGGCCAACGTCCTGACTTTC
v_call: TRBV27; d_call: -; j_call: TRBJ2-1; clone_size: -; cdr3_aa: CASSLSRDTYNEQFF; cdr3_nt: TGTGCCAGCAGTTTATCTCGGGACACCTACAATGAGCAGTTCTTC
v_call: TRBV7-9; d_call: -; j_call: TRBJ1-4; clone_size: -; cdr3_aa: CASSLLRGNEKLFF; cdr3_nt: TGTGCCAGCAGCTTATTAAGGGGTAATGAAAAACTGTTTTTT
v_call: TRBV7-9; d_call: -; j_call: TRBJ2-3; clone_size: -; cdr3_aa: CASSLGAAATDTQYF; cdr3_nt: TGTGCCAGCAGCTTAGGGGCTGCAGCCACAGATACGCAGTATTTT
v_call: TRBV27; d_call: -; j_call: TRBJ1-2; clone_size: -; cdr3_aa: CASRPGGGLANYGYTF; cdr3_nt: TGTGCCAGCAGGCCCGGCGGGGGCTTGGCTAACTATGGCTACACCTTC
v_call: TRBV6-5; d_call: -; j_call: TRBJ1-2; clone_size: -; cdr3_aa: CASSGRQCSYTF; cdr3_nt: TGTGCCAGCAGTGGACGACAGTGCAGCTACACCTTC
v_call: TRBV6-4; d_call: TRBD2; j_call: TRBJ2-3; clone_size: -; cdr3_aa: CASSGTSGADTQYF; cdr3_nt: TGTGCCAGCAGTGGGACTAGCGGGGCAGATACGCAGTATTTT
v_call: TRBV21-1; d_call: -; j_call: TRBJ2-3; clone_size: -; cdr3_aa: CASSIHNKDTQYF; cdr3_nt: TGTGCCAGCAGCATACACAACAAAGATACGCAGTATTTT
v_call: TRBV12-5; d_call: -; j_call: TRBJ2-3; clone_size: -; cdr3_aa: CASALSGGGDTQYF; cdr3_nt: TGTGCTAGTGCCCTTTCCGGGGGAGGAGATACGCAGTATTTT
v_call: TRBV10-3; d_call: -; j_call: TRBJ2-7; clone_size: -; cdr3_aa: CAISEKRERKYEQYF; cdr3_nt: TGTGCCATCAGTGAGAAGCGAGAGAGGAAGTACGAGCAGTACTTC
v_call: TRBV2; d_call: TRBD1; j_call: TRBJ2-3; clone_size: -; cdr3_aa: CASSGQGGTDTQYF; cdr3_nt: TGTGCCAGCTCGGGACAGGGAGGCACAGATACGCAGTATTTT
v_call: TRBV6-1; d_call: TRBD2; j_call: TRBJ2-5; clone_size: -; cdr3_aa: CASSEDLAGEETQYF; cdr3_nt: TGTGCCAGCAGTGAAGATTTAGCGGGGGAAGAGACCCAGTACTTC
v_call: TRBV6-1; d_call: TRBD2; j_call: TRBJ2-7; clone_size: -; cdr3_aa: CACESGLAVFYEQYF; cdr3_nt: TGTGCCTGCGAGTCGGGACTAGCGGTTTTCTACGAGCAGTACTTC
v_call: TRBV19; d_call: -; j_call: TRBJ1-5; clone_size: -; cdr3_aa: CASSIGDKSNQPQNF; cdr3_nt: TGTGCCAGTAGTATAGGGGACAAAAGCAATCAGCCCCAGAATTTT
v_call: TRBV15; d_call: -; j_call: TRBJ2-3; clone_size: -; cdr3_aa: CATGWGLTDTQYF; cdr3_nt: TGTGCCACAGGGTGGGGGCTCACAGATACGCAGTATTTT
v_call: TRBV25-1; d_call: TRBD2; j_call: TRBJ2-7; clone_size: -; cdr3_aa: CASSRTGGKQYF; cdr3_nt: TGTGCCAGCTCTCGGACCGGGGGGAAGCAGTACTTC
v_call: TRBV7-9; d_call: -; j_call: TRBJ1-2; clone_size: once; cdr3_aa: CASSFHEGGYTF; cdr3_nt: TGTGCCAGCAGCTTCCATGAGGGTGGCTACACCTTC
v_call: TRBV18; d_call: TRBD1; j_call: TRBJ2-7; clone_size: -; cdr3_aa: CASSPRQGNYEQYF; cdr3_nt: TGTGCCAGCTCACCCCGACAGGGGAACTACGAGCAGTACTTC
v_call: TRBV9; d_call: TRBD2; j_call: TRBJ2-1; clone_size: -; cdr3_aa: CASSVGVSGGTVRRGEQFF; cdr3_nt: TGTGCCAGCAGCGTAGGGGTTAGCGGGGGTACCGTACGACGTGGTGAGCAGTTCTTC
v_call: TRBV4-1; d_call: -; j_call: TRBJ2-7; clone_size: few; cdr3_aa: CASSQDPLGRASYEQYF; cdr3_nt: TGCGCCAGCAGCCAAGATCCCCTAGGCAGGGCTTCCTACGAGCAGTACTTC
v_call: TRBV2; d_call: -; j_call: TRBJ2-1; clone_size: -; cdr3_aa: CASKEEQGFFNEQFF; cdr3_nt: TGTGCCAGCAAGGAGGAACAGGGATTTTTCAATGAGCAGTTCTTC
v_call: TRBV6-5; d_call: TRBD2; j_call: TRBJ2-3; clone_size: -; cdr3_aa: CASKASGGRTDTQYF; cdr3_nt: TGTGCCAGCAAAGCTAGCGGGGGCCGCACAGATACGCAGTATTTT
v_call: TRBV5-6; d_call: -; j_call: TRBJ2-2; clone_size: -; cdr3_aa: CASSLFSAGELFF; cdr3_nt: TGTGCCAGCAGCTTGTTTTCCGCCGGGGAGCTGTTTTTT
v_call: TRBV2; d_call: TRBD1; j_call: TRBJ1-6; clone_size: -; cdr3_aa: CASTPGQGKTGAASPLNF; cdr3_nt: TGTGCCAGCACTCCGGGACAGGGTAAGACGGGCGCAGCCTCACCCCTCAACTTT
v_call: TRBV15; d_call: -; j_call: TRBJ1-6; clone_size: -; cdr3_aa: CATSRGQGHNSPLHF; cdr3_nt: TGTGCCACCAGCAGAGGTCAGGGGCATAATTCACCCCTCCACTTT
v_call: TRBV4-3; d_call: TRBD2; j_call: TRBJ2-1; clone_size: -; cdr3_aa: CASSQELAGGGSLYNEQFF; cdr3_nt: TGCGCCAGCAGCCAAGAGTTAGCGGGGGGCGGGTCCCTCTACAATGAGCAGTTCTTC
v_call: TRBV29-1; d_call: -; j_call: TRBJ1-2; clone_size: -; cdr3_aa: CSVETGNYGYTF; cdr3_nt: TGCAGCGTTGAAACGGGGAACTATGGCTACACCTTC
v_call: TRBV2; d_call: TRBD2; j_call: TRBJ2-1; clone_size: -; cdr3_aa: CASRAGTSGGMGEQFF; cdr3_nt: TGTGCCAGCAGAGCAGGGACTAGCGGGGGAATGGGTGAGCAGTTCTTC
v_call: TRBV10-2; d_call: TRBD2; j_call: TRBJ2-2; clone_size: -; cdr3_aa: CASSDRGRGDTGELFF; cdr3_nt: TGCGCCAGCAGTGACCGGGGGCGGGGGGACACCGGGGAGCTGTTTTTT
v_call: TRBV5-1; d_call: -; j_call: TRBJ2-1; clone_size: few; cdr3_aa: CASTWGGPNNEQFF; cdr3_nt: TGCGCCAGCACCTGGGGGGGGCCGAACAATGAGCAGTTCTTC
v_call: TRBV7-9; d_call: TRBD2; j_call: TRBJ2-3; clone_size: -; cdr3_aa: CASSLIAGITDTQYF; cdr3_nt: TGTGCCAGCAGCCTCATAGCGGGGATCACAGATACGCAGTATTTT